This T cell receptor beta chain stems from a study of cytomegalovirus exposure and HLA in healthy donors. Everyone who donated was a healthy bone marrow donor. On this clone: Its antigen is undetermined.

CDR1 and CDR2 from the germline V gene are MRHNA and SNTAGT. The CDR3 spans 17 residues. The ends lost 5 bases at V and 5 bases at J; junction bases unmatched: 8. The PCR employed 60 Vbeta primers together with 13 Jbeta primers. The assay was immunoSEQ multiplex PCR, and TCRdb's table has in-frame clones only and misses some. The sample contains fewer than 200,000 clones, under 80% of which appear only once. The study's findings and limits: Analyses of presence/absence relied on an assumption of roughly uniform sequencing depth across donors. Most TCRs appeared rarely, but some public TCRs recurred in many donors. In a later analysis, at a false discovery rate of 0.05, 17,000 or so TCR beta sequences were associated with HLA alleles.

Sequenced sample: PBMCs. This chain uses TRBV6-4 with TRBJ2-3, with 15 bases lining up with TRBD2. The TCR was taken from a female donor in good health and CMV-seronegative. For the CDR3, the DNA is TGTGCCAGCAGTCCCCAGGGACTAGCGGGGGGAGGAGATACGCAGTATTTT. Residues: CASSPQGLAGGGDTQYF.